The entry below gives a single T cell receptor beta chain sequence along with its context. The antigen remains unidentified. This sample stems from a study of blood T cells in healthy people across ages. Next came a second PCR, run for about 7 to 12 cycles, which used a sample-barcoded 5' primer along with a J-beta primer mix. With 12 random nucleotides, a template-switch adaptor tagged each individual cDNA molecule. TCRdb re-analysed the 5' RACE reads in MiXCR, keeping a single row per CDR3 protein. The sample yields about 970,000 distinct CDR3 sequences, roughly 51% seen once. General study findings and limits: Estimated diversity, derived from one million T cells, was regarded as an underestimate. With donor CMV status unknown, expanded clonotype changes were possibly confounded.

Germline CDR1 and CDR2: MDHEN and SYDVKM. There are 15 residues in the CDR3. The chain employs TRBV28 and TRBJ2-1; 7 bases match TRBD1. The tail of the sequence fits TRBJ2-7 better, so the J call may be wrong. The sequence came from a woman aged 55-69 years in good health. The sample taken for sequencing was blood. The CDR3 region has the DNA TGTGCCACCTCGAACACAGGGGCCTCCTACAATGAGCAGTACTTC. It codes for CATSNTGASYNEQYF.